The present TCR beta chain was sequenced within a study of monozygotic twins with inflammatory bowel disease. TCRdb reprocessed the 5' RACE reads and reports one entry per CDR3 protein, with no DNA. The sample has 300,000 to 400,000 distinct CDR3 sequences. The sequenced material came from blood. This clonotype originated in a human donor with ulcerative colitis or Crohn's disease, or a healthy co-twin of an affected twin (not recorded which).

The CDR3 protein is CASSVETGDEQYF. J is TRBJ2-7 and V is TRBV9. Germline assignment: CDR1 SGDLS and CDR2 YYNGEE. This CDR3 spans 13 amino acids.